What follows are 18 T cell receptor beta chains derived from one specimen sequenced in a study of cytomegalovirus exposure and HLA in healthy donors. Here immunoSEQ multiplex PCR was the method, and the copy in TCRdb shows in-frame clones only, minus some. The sample carries 250,000 to 300,000 clones, around 90% recorded once. Sequencing input: PBMCs. The source of these receptors is a woman between 18 and 29 years old in good health and CMV-seronegative.

This chain uses TRBV29-1 with TRBJ1-1, with TRBD1 as a possible D gene (5 bases). Trimming cost V 4 bases and J 4 bases, with 7 bases left between them. CDR3 length: 11 residues. CDR1 and CDR2 from the germline V gene are SQVTM and ANQGSEA. The CDR3 region is CSVAGSTEAFF. CDR3 DNA: TGCAGCGTTGCAGGGTCCACTGAAGCTTTCTTT.

V and J are TRBV7-9 and TRBJ2-7; TRBD1 aligns across 11 bases. Germline lookup yields CDR1 SEHNR and CDR2 FQNEAQ (reference sequence). This CDR3 contains 13 residues. V shed 8 bases and J 7 bases; nucleotides not matched to a gene: 7. The CDR3 nucleotides are TGTGCCAGCGCAGGACAGGGGGCAGGGGAGCAGTACTTC. Its translation is CASAGQGAGEQYF.

This clone was picked up a small number of times. The chain employs TRBV4-1 and TRBJ1-5; D is uncertain. CDR1 is MGHRA, CDR2 YSYEKL, per germline. V lost 0 bases and J lost 3, with 9 bases in between. The CDR3 has 15 residues. The DNA of the CDR3 is TGCGCCAGCAGCCAAGATGTGACAAACAATCAGCCCCAGCATTTT. Its translation: CASSQDVTNNQPQHF.

The gene calls are TRBV9 and TRBJ1-5; a weak D match, TRBD1 (6 bases). The CDR3 runs 14 residues. Per the germline V gene, CDR1 is SGDLS and CDR2 is YYNGEE. V was clipped by 0 bases and J by 5 bases, with 9 bases between them. In DNA, the CDR3 is TGTGCCAGCAGCGTAGGCTCAGGGGATCAGCCCCAGCATTTT. Translated: CASSVGSGDQPQHF.

The chain couples TRBV6-6 to TRBJ1-2, with D possibly TRBD1 on 6 matching bases. Trimming removed 6 bases from V and 8 bases from J, with 19 bases in between. Germline V lookup: CDR1 MNHNY, CDR2 SVGAGI (reference sequence). The length of the CDR3 is 14 residues. DNA of the CDR3: TGTGCCAGCAGCCGAGGACAGATACAATGGGGCTACACCTTC. Protein product: CASSRGQIQWGYTF.

J is TRBJ1-1 and V is TRBV6-1, with 9 bases fitting TRBD1. J gave up 5 bases and V 1 base, and 5 bases lay outside the gene matches. CDR1 is MNHNS and CDR2 is SASEGT in the germline V gene. This CDR3 is built from 15 residues. CDR3 residues: CASSEVRTGETEAFF. CDR3 DNA sequence: TGTGCCAGCAGTGAAGTTCGGACAGGGGAAACTGAAGCTTTCTTT.

This clone was found once. The chain combines TRBV7-9 with TRBJ1-5, with D unresolved. CDR1 and CDR2 from the germline V gene are SEHNR and FQNEAQ (reference sequence). CDR3 length: 13 residues. Trimming pared 6 bases from V and 0 bases from J, leaving 6 bases between. The CDR3 is CASSTSSNQPQHF. In nucleotides, the CDR3 is TGTGCCAGCAGTACATCTAGCAATCAGCCCCAGCATTTT.

The chain combines TRBV30 with TRBJ2-5; 8 bases match TRBD2. Per germline, CDR1 GTSNPN and CDR2 SVGIG (reference sequence). Trimming took 5 bases from V and 1 from J; bases not matched to a gene: 6. The CDR3 extends over 14 amino acids. The CDR3 DNA is TGTGCCTGGGCGCCACTAGCGGTCCAAGAGACCCAGTACTTC. This encodes CAWAPLAVQETQYF.

The chain recombines TRBV16 with TRBJ1-4; 10 nucleotides align to TRBD1. V lost 4 bases to trimming and J lost 6 bases; unmatched junction nucleotides: 2. Germline CDR1 and CDR2: KGHSY and FQNENV. The CDR3 totals 14 residues. In nucleotides, the CDR3 is TGTGCCAGCAGCCCGGGACAGGGGTATGAAAAACTGTTTTTT. This encodes CASSPGQGYEKLFF.

V and J are TRBV28 and TRBJ2-2; maybe TRBD1 (5 bases). Trimming shortened V by 8 bases and J by 5 bases, and 9 bases separated the two germline ends. The CDR3 runs 12 residues. CDR1 is MDHEN, CDR2 SYDVKM, per germline. For the CDR3, the DNA is TGTGCCAGCCGATCAGGGACCGGGGAGCTGTTTTTT. Translated: CASRSGTGELFF.

This sequence joins TRBV6-5 and TRBJ1-5; 10 nucleotides line up with TRBD1. Germline V CDR1 and CDR2: MNHEY, SVGAGI. The CDR3 has 14 residues. V shed 2 bases and J 7 bases; nucleotides not matched to a gene: 2. In DNA form, the CDR3 reads TGTGCCAGCAGTTACCGACAGGGGGCCCAGCCCCAGCATTTT. It codes for CASSYRQGAQPQHF.

V gene TRBV27 combines with J gene TRBJ1-6; a weak D match, TRBD1 (5 bases). V lost 1 base and J lost 7, with 8 bases in between. Looked up from germline, CDR1 is MNHEY and CDR2 is SMNVEV (reference sequence). CDR3 length: 14 amino acids. This CDR3 reads CASSLWTQNSPLHF. The CDR3 DNA reads TGTGCCAGCAGTTTATGGACACAGAATTCACCCCTCCACTTT.

This sequence joins TRBV5-1 and TRBJ2-1, with D possibly TRBD1 on 5 matching bases. CDR1 SGHRS and CDR2 YFSETQ come from the germline V gene. The CDR3 runs to 14 residues. V lost 1 base and J 9 bases, leaving 14 bases between the germline ends. The CDR3 loop is CASSLTDKHGEQFF. The CDR3 nucleotides read TGCGCCAGCAGCTTGACGGACAAGCATGGTGAGCAGTTCTTC. Complete variable domain (other parts from reference TRBV5-1 and TRBJ2-1): KAGVTQTPRYLIKTRGQQVTLSCSPISGHRSVSWYQQTPGQGLQFLFEYFSETQRNKGNFPGRFSGRQFSNSRSEMNVSTLELGDSALYLCASSLTDKHGEQFFGPGTRLTVL.

The rearrangement uses TRBV25-1 and TRBJ2-7, with a weak D call TRBD1 (6 bases). The CDR3 runs to 16 residues. Germline values: CDR1 MGHDK, CDR2 SYGVNS. V gave up 5 bases and J gave up 2 bases, with 19 bases separating them. CDR3 protein: CASSPSPTGMPYEQYV. CDR3 bases: TGTGCCAGCAGTCCATCCCCTACAGGGATGCCCTACGAGCAGTACGTC.

The chain has TRBV29-1 and TRBJ1-4; no definite D call. V was trimmed by 6 bases and J by 8 bases, leaving 13 bases between them. CDR1 SQVTM and CDR2 ANQGSEA come from the germline V gene. The CDR3 consists of 12 residues. The CDR3 is CSVAGAEEKLFF. In DNA, the CDR3 is TGCAGCGTCGCGGGAGCTGAAGAAAAACTGTTTTTT.

For the CDR3, the DNA is TGTGCCAGCATGGGCAACTCTGGGGCCAACGTCCTGACTTTC. Its translation is CASMGNSGANVLTF. V gene TRBV2 combines with J gene TRBJ2-6; D not resolved. CDR3 length equals 14 residues. The V end was cut by 7 bases, the J end by 0 bases, with 7 bases between. The V gene's germline CDR1 is SNHLY and CDR2 FYNNEI.

The chain joins TRBV2 to TRBJ1-6; 8 bases are a match to TRBD1. The CDR3 extends over 14 amino acids. Unmatched junction bases numbered 6, after V lost 7 bases and J lost 7 bases. Germline V lookup: CDR1 SNHLY, CDR2 FYNNEI. CDR3 loop: CASNGQGKNSPLHF. The CDR3 nucleotides read TGTGCCAGCAATGGACAGGGAAAGAATTCACCCCTCCACTTT.

This chain connects TRBV28 to TRBJ1-3; TRBD1 agrees at 7 bases. The V gene end was trimmed by 5 bases and the J gene end by 6 bases; junction bases not matched to a gene: 13. The V gene's germline CDR1 is MDHEN and CDR2 SYDVKM. This CDR3 contains 16 residues. The CDR3 bases are TGTGCCAGCAGTCCGTTAGACAGGGCGACCCTAAACACCATATATTTT. Residues: CASSPLDRATLNTIYF.